This T cell receptor (beta chain) was observed in a study of patients and donors after allogeneic stem cell transplantation. This clonotype was found a few times. With 2 bases clipped from V and 12 bases from J, the junction kept 7 bases outside the gene matches. CDR3 length equals 13 residues. The V gene's germline CDR1 is LGHNA and CDR2 YNFKEQ. Each CDR3 protein gets one entry after TCRdb re-called the RT-PCR reads with MiXCR. This sample has approximately 220,000 distinct CDR3 sequences, with about 37% found just once. The specimen was blood, either unsorted or a sorted T cell fraction (not recorded which). This rearrangement joins TRBV4-2 to TRBJ2-1, with TRBD2 matching over 7 bases. The sequence was obtained from a human donor who was either an allogeneic HSCT recipient or a stem cell or donor lymphocyte infusion donor (not recorded which). It is not recorded whose cells these are; they may come from a transplant donor. The CDR3 loop is CASSQPSGNAQFF. CDR3 in DNA: TGTGCCAGCAGCCAACCTAGCGGCAACGCGCAGTTCTTC.